These 24 T cell receptor beta chains were all obtained from the same sample, sequenced in a study of T cell responses to AZD1222 COVID-19 vaccine. Some clones are missing from TCRdb's copy, which holds only in-frame ones; the method was immunoSEQ multiplex PCR. The sample records about 120,000 clones, roughly 87% being singletons. The sample here was peripheral blood, taken 28 days after the second AZD1222 dose. The receptors originated from an adult who received the AZD1222 COVID-19 vaccine.

This clone occurred once. CDR3 residues: CATSVQGAALNGELFF. The CDR3 DNA sequence: TGTGCCACCAGTGTCCAGGGGGCAGCGCTAAACGGGGAGCTGTTTTTT. The chain is built from TRBV24-1 and TRBJ2-2; 8 bases fit TRBD1. The V gene's germline CDR1 is KGHDR and CDR2 SFDVKD. The V gene end was trimmed by 5 bases and the J gene end by 7 bases; junction bases not matched to a gene: 11. The CDR3 sequence is 16 residues long.

The chain employs TRBV30 and TRBJ1-2; tentatively, D is TRBD1 (5 bases). The germline CDR1 and CDR2 sequences are GTSNPN and SVGIG (reference sequence). The CDR3 loop spans 16 amino acids. V was trimmed by 2 bases and J by 7 bases, leaving 23 bases between them. The CDR3 bases are TGTGCCTGGAGTCAAACCGGGACCGGGGGATATGTTGGCTACACCTTC. Its protein product is CAWSQTGTGGYVGYTF.

J is TRBJ1-1 and V is TRBV18; the D gene is possibly TRBD1 (6 bases). Germline V gene lookup returns CDR1 KGHSH and CDR2 LQKENI. The length of the CDR3 is 14 residues. Trimming pared 4 bases from V and 0 bases from J, leaving 9 bases between. The CDR3 DNA is TGTGCCAGCTCACGGGACACCGTGAACACTGAAGCTTTCTTT. Its translation: CASSRDTVNTEAFF.

The V gene is TRBV6-6, the J gene TRBJ2-4; D might be TRBD2 (7 bases). V lost 2 bases, J lost 2 bases, and 10 bases lay in between. CDR1 is MNHNY and CDR2 is SVGAGI in the germline V gene (reference sequence). The CDR3 covers 15 residues. The CDR3 DNA sequence: TGTGCCAGCAGTTACACGGGGGGCCCCAAAAACATTCAGTACTTC. It is translated as CASSYTGGPKNIQYF.

This chain joins TRBV28 and TRBJ2-3, with 11 bases that match TRBD2. V lost 11 bases to trimming and J lost 2 bases; unmatched junction nucleotides: 3. The CDR3 extends over 13 amino acids. CDR1 is MDHEN, CDR2 SYDVKM, per germline. The CDR3 spells CACSGGATDTQYF. CDR3 nucleotide sequence: TGTGCCTGTAGCGGGGGGGCCACAGATACGCAGTATTTT.

This chain connects TRBV14 to TRBJ2-1; 8 positions match TRBD2. Germline V gives CDR1 SGHDN, CDR2 FVKESK. The CDR3 is 14 residues long. V lost 7 bases, J lost 3 bases, and 5 bases stayed unmatched. The CDR3 protein is CASKRAGGYNEQFF. CDR3 in DNA: TGTGCCAGCAAGAGGGCGGGGGGCTACAATGAGCAGTTCTTC.

V is TRBV30 and J is TRBJ2-3; 7 bases fit TRBD2. CDR3 length: 17 amino acids. The germline V gene has CDR1 GTSNPN and CDR2 SVGIG (reference sequence). Trimming removed 2 bases from V and 2 bases from J; junction bases left unmatched: 13. CDR3 region: CAWSSSFTRGITDTQYF. The DNA of the CDR3 is TGTGCCTGGAGTTCCAGCTTCACGCGGGGGATCACAGATACGCAGTATTTT.

J is TRBJ1-4 and V is TRBV19; the D is unclear. CDR1 and CDR2 from the germline V gene are LNHDA and SQIVND (reference sequence). The V end was cut by 3 bases, the J end by 6 bases, with 8 bases between. The CDR3 extends over 13 amino acids. This CDR3 is CASSIRTDEKLFF. In DNA, the CDR3 is TGTGCCAGTAGTATCAGGACGGATGAAAAACTGTTTTTT. Filled out from reference TRBV19 and TRBJ1-4, the complete variable domain reads DGGITQSPKYLFRKEGQNVTLSCEQNLNHDAMYWYRQDPGQGLRLIYYSQIVNDFQKGDIAEGYSVSREKKESFPLTVTSAQKNPTAFYLCASSIRTDEKLFFGSGTQLSVL.

The gene calls are TRBV3-1 (or the pseudogene TRBV3-2) and TRBJ2-7; TRBD2 is a possible D gene (7 bases). CDR1 is LGHDT and CDR2 is YNNKEL in the germline V gene (reference sequence). The CDR3 totals 15 residues. V dropped 0 bases and J dropped 3 bases, with 12 bases sitting between them. DNA of the CDR3: TGTGCCAGCAGCCAAGATTGGGGGGGCATCTACGAGCAGTACTTC. Translating gives CASSQDWGGIYEQYF.

The chain employs TRBV7-2 and TRBJ1-6; tentative D call: TRBD1 (6 bases). The CDR3 is 14 residues long. Germline assignment: CDR1 SGHTA and CDR2 FQGNSA. The germline V and J ends were trimmed by 2 bases and 10 bases, with 12 bases remaining between them. The CDR3 is CASSLLVGTSPLHF. The CDR3 bases are TGTGCCAGCAGCTTACTCGTGGGGACATCACCCCTCCACTTT.

This chain joins TRBV5-6 and TRBJ2-3, with a weak D call TRBD1 (5 bases). Germline CDR1 and CDR2: SGHDT and YYEEEE. The CDR3 runs to 14 residues. V shed 3 bases and J shed 6 bases, with 14 bases lying between them. The CDR3 DNA reads TGTGCCAGCAGCTGGCAAGGGGCTCCGGATACGCAGTATTTT. Its protein product is CASSWQGAPDTQYF.

The chain employs TRBV13 and TRBJ1-6; 8 bases map to TRBD1. V was pared by 4 bases and J by 6 bases, with 5 bases of the junction left unmatched. Germline lookup yields CDR1 PRHDT and CDR2 FYEKMQ (reference sequence). CDR3 length: 15 residues. For the CDR3, the DNA is TGTGCCAGCAGCTCTCCGGGACAGGTTAATTCACCCCTCCACTTT. Protein sequence: CASSSPGQVNSPLHF.

The chain joins TRBV5-5 to TRBJ1-2; D gene unclear. The ends were cut back, 0 bases at V and 4 bases at J, with 4 bases in the middle. The CDR3 is made up of 12 amino acids. In germline, CDR1 is SGHKS, CDR2 YYEKEE (reference sequence). As DNA, the CDR3 is TGTGCCAGCAGCTTGGAAGTCTATGGCTACACCTTC. Translated: CASSLEVYGYTF.

The chain combines TRBV6-5 with TRBJ1-5, with 10 bases identical to TRBD1. The germline gives CDR1 MNHEY, CDR2 SVGAGI. The V and J ends lost 5 bases and 4 bases, in that order; junction bases with no gene match: 5. CDR3 length: 15 amino acids. The CDR3, as DNA: TGTGCCAGCAGTATAGACAGGGGGCCTAATCAGCCCCAGCATTTT. Protein product: CASSIDRGPNQPQHF.

This rearrangement joins TRBV6-5 to TRBJ1-1; D is unclear. Germline V gene lookup returns CDR1 MNHEY and CDR2 SVGAGI. The germline V and J ends were trimmed by 5 bases and 2 bases, with 9 bases remaining between them. This CDR3 comprises 13 residues. This CDR3 reads CASSTVPNTEAFF. CDR3 nucleotides: TGTGCCAGCAGTACAGTTCCTAACACTGAAGCTTTCTTT.

The J gene is TRBJ2-2, the V gene TRBV5-4; possible D gene TRBD2, 5 bases. Germline assignment: CDR1 SGHNT and CDR2 YYREEE (reference sequence). Trimming stripped 0 bases from V and 0 bases from J, with 6 bases between. The CDR3 is 15 residues long. In nucleotides, the CDR3 is TGTGCCAGCAGCTTGGCGGGGTCGAACACCGGGGAGCTGTTTTTT. Its protein product is CASSLAGSNTGELFF.

The chain links TRBV11-2 to TRBJ1-2; D call uncertain. Germline CDR1 reads SGHAT; CDR2 reads FQNNGV. The CDR3 extends over 16 amino acids. Trimming cost V 1 base and J 7 bases, with 19 bases left between them. The CDR3 sequence is CASSLGVGSGGGGYTF. CDR3 nucleotide sequence: TGTGCCAGCAGCTTAGGAGTAGGGTCGGGCGGTGGTGGCTACACCTTC.

Comments on this clone: This CDR3 is also generated by other DNA sequences in the sample. V and J are TRBV7-2 and TRBJ1-5; the D is unclear. V was clipped by 1 base and J by 2 bases, with 6 bases between them. This CDR3 has 14 amino acids. The germline V gene encodes CDR1 SGHTA and CDR2 FQGNSA. CDR3 sequence reads: CASSLGGGNQPQHF. The CDR3 DNA reads TGTGCCAGCAGCTTAGGGGGAGGCAATCAGCCCCAGCATTTT.

The CDR3 nucleotides are TGTGCCAGCAGCTTATCCGGGGAGGCGAGCGAGCAGTACTTC. This codes for CASSLSGEASEQYF. This chain joins TRBV7-9 and TRBJ2-7, with a weak D call TRBD2 (6 bases). This CDR3 comprises 14 residues. Germline CDR1 SEHNR, CDR2 FQNEAQ (reference sequence). Between the trimmed V and J ends, which lost 2 bases and 6 bases, there was a span of 14 bases.

The CDR3 protein is CASSQEGQPQHF. The CDR3 DNA sequence: TGTGCCAGCAGCCAAGAAGGACAGCCCCAGCATTTT. The chain recombines TRBV3-1 (or the pseudogene TRBV3-2) with TRBJ1-5; D call uncertain. V lost 0 bases to trimming and J lost 7 bases, with 4 bases between them. In germline, CDR1 is LGHDT, CDR2 YNNKEL (reference sequence). The CDR3 covers 12 residues.

CDR3 DNA: TGTGCCAGCAGTTTAAGAGAGACCGGGGAGCTGTTTTTT. Translation: CASSLRETGELFF. The chain combines TRBV12-3 or TRBV12-4 with TRBJ2-2, with D hard to call. The CDR3 consists of 13 residues. The V end lost 2 bases, the J end lost 5 bases, and 6 bases lay between the germline ends.

V is TRBV7-2 and J is TRBJ1-2; TRBD1 matches 7 bases. V lost 5 bases, J lost 8 bases, and 11 bases stayed unmatched. Germline values: CDR1 SGHTA, CDR2 FQGNSA. The CDR3 has 14 residues. CDR3: CASSVAGGDRGYTF. In DNA, the CDR3 is TGTGCCAGCAGCGTGGCAGGAGGGGACAGAGGCTACACCTTC. Based on the CDR3 plus reference TRBV7-2 and TRBJ1-2, the full variable domain is GAGVSQSPSNKVTEKGKDVELRCDPISGHTALYWYRQSLGQGLEFLIYFQGNSAPDKSGLPSDRFSAERTGGSVSTLTIQRTQQEDSAVYLCASSVAGGDRGYTFGSGTRLTVV.

This sequence joins TRBV2 and TRBJ2-7; TRBD1 agrees at 8 bases. With V trimmed by 10 bases and J by 4 bases, 12 bases remained unmatched. CDR3 length: 14 residues. Germline assignment: CDR1 SNHLY and CDR2 FYNNEI. Written as DNA, the CDR3 is TGTGCCACCAAGGCCTTTCAGGGGGCGTACGAGCAGTACTTC. It encodes CATKAFQGAYEQYF.

V and J are TRBV6-5 and TRBJ2-2; 7 nucleotides agree with TRBD1. Germline V gives CDR1 MNHEY, CDR2 SVGAGI. The length of the CDR3 is 15 residues. V trimming: 5 bases; J trimming: 2 bases; junction bases outside the gene matches: 5. The CDR3: CASSLDRANTGELFF. The CDR3 region has the DNA TGTGCCAGCAGTCTCGACAGGGCTAACACCGGGGAGCTGTTTTTT.